This T cell receptor beta chain was recovered during a study of T cell repertoires in cytomegalovirus infection. Study information: CMV infection plus the matching HLA type was flagged by public TCR beta signatures.

The CDR3 covers 12 residues. CDR1 and CDR2 from the germline V gene are SGHTA and FQGNSA. Between the trimmed V and J ends, which lost 3 bases and 6 bases, there was a span of 7 bases. One entry per CDR3 protein, called by TCRdb with MiXCR from the reads. The profile covers fewer than 250,000 distinct CDR3 sequences, with 9% to 15% appearing a single time and about 1.5% taken by the ten largest. This clonotype was observed at least ten times. The antigen is unknown. The study, taken as a whole, reports: The ex vivo response was dominated by HLA-C-restricted CMV-specific TCR beta clonotypes. Public TCR beta family frequency separated CMV-and-HLA carriers, including in an independent cohort.

This receptor was taken from a human donor in good health (CMV status not recorded). Some clones in this sample may be carry-over from other donors' samples. Sequences were obtained from PBMCs. The chain couples TRBV7-2 to TRBJ2-3; unclear D gene. The CDR3 region has the DNA TGTGCCAGCAGCTTCTTCCCGGATACGCAGTATTTT. Translation: CASSFFPDTQYF. Using reference TRBV7-2 and TRBJ2-3 for the parts outside the CDR3, the full variable domain is GAGVSQSPSNKVTEKGKDVELRCDPISGHTALYWYRQSLGQGLEFLIYFQGNSAPDKSGLPSDRFSAERTGGSVSTLTIQRTQQEDSAVYLCASSFFPDTQYFGPGTRLTVL.